The 23 T cell receptor beta chains presented below share a single source sample, sequenced in a study of blood T cell repertoires in COVID-19. Clones were sequenced by immunoSEQ multiplex PCR, and TCRdb holds only the in-frame ones, with some missing. The sample includes roughly 200,000 clones, roughly 86% of them seen just once. The specimen was PBMCs or T cells enriched from blood (not recorded which). The receptors stem from a man between 18 and 29 years old with acute COVID-19.

With respect to this clone: The sample carries other DNA sequences with the same CDR3. The genes are TRBV5-1 and TRBJ2-5; TRBD1 is a possible D gene (5 bases). Looked up from germline, CDR1 is SGHRS and CDR2 is YFSETQ. V lost 4 bases, J lost 5 bases, and 12 bases lay in between. The length of the CDR3 is 13 residues. The CDR3 here is CASSLQGSETQYF. Written as DNA, the CDR3 is TGCGCCAGCAGCCTTCAGGGTTCTGAGACCCAGTACTTC.

Concerning this clone: Relative to the germline gene, one junction end is altered; a read error may explain this. This chain links TRBV7-7 with TRBJ2-5; TRBD2 agrees at 13 bases. Germline CDR1 is SSHAT and CDR2 is FNYEAQ (reference sequence). The length of the CDR3 is 16 residues. CDR3 sequence (DNA): TGTGCTAGCAGCTTAGTGGGGACTAGCGGGACGGAGACCCAGTACTTC. Translated: CASSLVGTSGTETQYF.

The J gene is TRBJ2-1, the V gene TRBV7-3; TRBD1 matches at 8 bases. Germline loops: CDR1 SGHTA, CDR2 FQGTGA. The CDR3 has 16 amino acids. V lost 6 bases to trimming and J lost 5 bases; unmatched junction nucleotides: 12. The CDR3 loop is CASRLRDRRTNNEQFF. CDR3 in DNA: TGTGCCAGCAGGCTAAGGGACAGGAGGACGAACAATGAGCAGTTCTTC.

The J gene is TRBJ2-1, the V gene TRBV21-1; TRBD2 reflects the table's D call only, with no check against the DNA. TRBV21-1 has pseudogene status. There are 15 residues in the CDR3. CDR3 bases: TGTGCCAGCAGCAAAGATGACTACAGATCAAATGAGCAGTTCTTC. Protein sequence: CASSKDDYRSNEQFF.

V is TRBV27 and J is TRBJ1-3, with 8 bases that match TRBD1. CDR3 length equals 14 residues. V gave up 5 bases and J gave up 3 bases; unmatched junction bases: 3. Per germline, CDR1 MNHEY and CDR2 SMNVEV (reference sequence). The CDR3 DNA reads TGTGCCAGCAGTCTTACAGGGGGTGGAAACACCATATATTTT. Translated: CASSLTGGGNTIYF.

CDR3 nucleotides: TGTGCCAGCAGCAACGACAGGGGGAACGAGCAGTACTTC. As protein: CASSNDRGNEQYF. The rearrangement uses TRBV28 and TRBJ2-7; 9 bases agree with TRBD1. With 6 bases clipped from V and 5 bases from J, the junction kept 5 bases outside the gene matches. This CDR3 contains 13 residues. Germline loops: CDR1 MDHEN, CDR2 SYDVKM.

V and J are TRBV12-3 or TRBV12-4 and TRBJ2-1, with a tentative D call TRBD2 (6 bases). There are 12 residues in the CDR3. V lost 10 bases to trimming and J lost 8 bases, with 15 bases between them. CDR3 sequence: CATAPGEDEQFF. The CDR3, as DNA: TGTGCCACAGCCCCCGGGGAGGATGAGCAGTTCTTC.

This chain connects TRBV6-1 to TRBJ1-6; no clear D gene. From germline, CDR1 is MNHNS and CDR2 SASEGT. V was trimmed by 4 bases and J by 7 bases, leaving 17 bases between them. There are 16 residues in the CDR3. The CDR3 DNA sequence: TGTGCCAGCAGTGCCGTGGGAGGGTCGGGGAATTCACCCCTCCACTTT. Protein sequence: CASSAVGGSGNSPLHF.

The genes are TRBV2 and TRBJ1-2; 7 positions match TRBD1. From germline, CDR1 is SNHLY and CDR2 FYNNEI. CDR3 length equals 14 residues. V gave up 6 bases and J gave up 7 bases; unmatched junction bases: 11. CDR3 amino acids: CASRYQDRIGGYTF. In DNA form, the CDR3 reads TGTGCCAGCAGGTACCAGGACAGGATCGGTGGCTACACCTTC.

The chain couples TRBV30 to TRBJ2-2; D unresolved. With 0 bases removed from V and 0 bases from J, the gap between germline ends came to 8 bases. Germline V gives CDR1 GTSNPN, CDR2 SVGIG (reference sequence). This CDR3 has 15 residues. In DNA form, the CDR3 reads TGTGCCTGGAGTGTACTACCAGCGAACACCGGGGAGCTGTTTTTT. Residues: CAWSVLPANTGELFF.

The rearrangement joins TRBV7-2 to TRBJ1-5; TRBD1 aligns across 12 bases. Unmatched junction bases numbered 4, after V lost 1 base and J lost 6 bases. From germline, CDR1 is SGHTA and CDR2 FQGNSA. The CDR3 is made up of 16 amino acids. DNA for the CDR3: TGTGCCAGCAGCTTAGGGGGGACAGGGGGCGGTCAGCCCCAGCATTTT. It is translated as CASSLGGTGGGQPQHF. Complete variable domain (other parts from reference TRBV7-2 and TRBJ1-5): GAGVSQSPSNKVTEKGKDVELRCDPISGHTALYWYRQSLGQGLEFLIYFQGNSAPDKSGLPSDRFSAERTGGSVSTLTIQRTQQEDSAVYLCASSLGGTGGGQPQHFGDGTRLSIL.

The chain is built from TRBV28 and TRBJ1-1, with a weak D call TRBD1 (6 bases). Between the trimmed V and J ends, which lost 3 bases and 1 base, there was a span of 9 bases. The CDR3 has 14 residues. Germline CDR1 MDHEN, CDR2 SYDVKM. The CDR3: CASSLGDKNTEAFF. The CDR3 DNA sequence: TGTGCCAGCAGTTTGGGGGACAAGAACACTGAAGCTTTCTTT.

The V gene is TRBV19, the J gene TRBJ1-1; 7 bases fit TRBD1. The CDR3 is 14 amino acids. Germline loops: CDR1 LNHDA, CDR2 SQIVND (reference sequence). With 6 bases clipped from V and 7 bases from J, the junction kept 11 bases outside the gene matches. This CDR3 reads CASRSGQLSYEAFF. CDR3 sequence (DNA): TGTGCCAGTAGGTCGGGACAGCTTTCTTATGAAGCTTTCTTT.

The chain uses TRBV4-2 and TRBJ2-7, with 10 bases identical to TRBD2. The CDR3 contains 16 residues. CDR1 and CDR2 (germline): LGHNA, YNFKEQ. With 0 bases clipped from V and 3 bases from J, the junction kept 5 bases outside the gene matches. CDR3 in amino acids: CASSQEERGGIYEQYF. CDR3 bases: TGTGCCAGCAGCCAAGAGGAGCGGGGGGGTATCTACGAGCAGTACTTC.

This clone was seen only once. The genes are TRBV5-1 and TRBJ1-2; 7 bases map to TRBD1. Germline V CDR1 and CDR2: SGHRS, YFSETQ. This CDR3 has 16 amino acids. Trimming took 1 base from V and 5 from J; bases not matched to a gene: 11. Here the CDR3 reads CASSLRRQGRVYGYTF. Here the CDR3 DNA reads TGCGCCAGCAGCTTGAGGCGACAGGGAAGAGTATATGGCTACACCTTC.

The chain joins TRBV19 to TRBJ2-7, with 7 nucleotides matching TRBD2. Trimming took 6 bases from V and 1 from J; bases not matched to a gene: 9. CDR3 length: 15 residues. CDR1 LNHDA and CDR2 SQIVND come from the germline V gene (reference sequence). For the CDR3, the DNA is TGTGCCAGTAGCCCCGGGACTACCTTTTCCTACGAGCAGTACTTC. Protein sequence: CASSPGTTFSYEQYF.

This clone was counted once. V usage is TRBV1 and J usage is TRBJ1-5. TRBV1 corresponds to a pseudogene. CDR3 size: 16 residues. CDR3 protein: CTSSQGRGASNQPQHF. The CDR3 DNA reads TGCACCAGCAGCCAGGGGCGGGGGGCGAGCAATCAGCCCCAGCATTTT.

The genes are TRBV11-3 and TRBJ2-1; TRBD2 matches at 10 bases. The CDR3 covers 17 residues. Germline V gene lookup returns CDR1 SGHNT and CDR2 YENEEA. V lost 5 bases to trimming and J lost 4 bases; unmatched junction nucleotides: 11. This CDR3 reads CASSPGAGTSVYNEQFF. The CDR3, as DNA: TGTGCCAGCAGCCCCGGGGCTGGGACTAGCGTATACAATGAGCAGTTCTTC.

This chain uses TRBV18 with TRBJ1-2, with TRBD1 matching 8 bases. The V gene's germline CDR1 is KGHSH and CDR2 LQKENI. The V segment lost 3 bases and the J segment 12 bases; nucleotides outside the gene matches: 6. The CDR3 has 12 amino acids. CDR3 loop: CASSPMDREHTF. The DNA for the CDR3 is TGTGCCAGCTCACCTATGGACAGGGAACACACCTTC.

This clone appeared once. J is TRBJ2-3 and V is TRBV11-3; the D gene is possibly TRBD2 (5 bases). Trimming cost V 0 bases and J 5 bases, with 12 bases left between them. The CDR3 has 15 amino acids. Germline V gives CDR1 SGHNT, CDR2 YENEEA. The CDR3 sequence: CASSLDGMGRDTQYF. The CDR3 DNA is TGTGCCAGCAGCTTAGATGGGATGGGGAGAGATACGCAGTATTTT.

The chain links TRBV4-2 to TRBJ2-7; the match to TRBD2 covers 9 bases. The length of the CDR3 is 15 residues. The V gene end was trimmed by 4 bases and the J gene end by 7 bases; junction bases not matched to a gene: 11. The germline V gene has CDR1 LGHNA and CDR2 YNFKEQ. DNA of the CDR3: TGTGCCAGCAGCCCGCTAGCGGGGCTTACGATGGAGCAGTACTTC. Translating gives CASSPLAGLTMEQYF.

The genes are TRBV2 and TRBJ1-6; D call uncertain. Per the germline V gene, CDR1 is SNHLY and CDR2 is FYNNEI. The CDR3 consists of 15 residues. Trimming pared 3 bases from V and 9 bases from J, leaving 15 bases between. The DNA for the CDR3 is TGTGCCAGCAGTGAGGACCCACGGACTTTTTCACCCCTCCACTTT. The encoded protein is CASSEDPRTFSPLHF.

The chain joins TRBV23-1 to TRBJ1-5, with 7 bases identical to TRBD1. TRBV23-1 is assigned to the ORF class and has an uncertain function. This CDR3 has 16 amino acids. V lost 8 bases to trimming and J lost 3 bases; unmatched junction nucleotides: 13. CDR3 sequence reads: CASAKEGAKNNQPQHF. In DNA form, the CDR3 reads TGCGCCAGCGCAAAGGAGGGGGCGAAGAACAATCAGCCCCAGCATTTT.